A selection of T cell receptor beta chains follows, all from one sample in a study of identical twins. TCRdb ran MiXCR on the 5' RACE reads and lists one entry per CDR3 protein. Counted here are 500,000 to 550,000 distinct CDR3 sequences, 20% to 25% occurring once; the ten biggest clones make up approximately 0.52%. This same sample was also part of a study on yellow fever vaccine responses in identical twins.

The sample comprised CD4+ T cells sorted from blood. These receptors all stem from a woman in her late teens or twenties in good health. CDR3s include the opening cysteine and the closing phenylalanine or tryptophan. D genes are given only for firm matches. Not every row has a clone size; where given, it reads once, few, many or a size class.

abundance,v_gene,j_gene,d_gene,CDR3aa,CDR3nt
few,TRBV2,TRBJ1-5,-,CASSEGGLSNQPQHF,TGTGCCAGCAGTGAGGGGGGTTTAAGCAATCAGCCCCAGCATTTT
-,TRBV5-5,TRBJ2-1,-,CARSLGIYNEQFF,TGTGCCAGGAGCTTAGGGATATACAATGAGCAGTTCTTC
-,TRBV11-2,TRBJ1-6,-,CASSLDRVRNSPLHF,TGTGCCAGCAGCTTAGACAGGGTGAGGAATTCACCCCTCCACTTT
few,TRBV10-3,TRBJ2-3,TRBD2,CAMSGTSGPDTQYF,TGTGCCATGTCCGGGACTAGCGGGCCCGATACGCAGTATTTT
few,TRBV6-5,TRBJ1-1,-,CASSNGENTEAFF,TGTGCCAGCAGTAACGGAGAGAACACTGAAGCTTTCTTT
few,TRBV7-9,TRBJ2-1,-,CASSLRFASSYNEQFF,TGTGCCAGCAGCTTAAGGTTTGCAAGCTCCTACAATGAGCAGTTCTTC
-,TRBV10-3,TRBJ2-5,-,CAISESRGAHGGTQYF,TGTGCCATCAGTGAGTCCCGCGGGGCCCACGGAGGGACCCAGTACTTC
-,TRBV10-2,TRBJ2-1,-,CASSNGQPGAHEQFF,TGCGCCAGCAGTAACGGGCAGCCCGGGGCTCATGAGCAGTTCTTC
-,TRBV14,TRBJ2-1,-,CASSEQQGEQFF,TGTGCCAGCAGCGAGCAACAGGGCGAGCAGTTCTTC
few,TRBV5-1,TRBJ1-6,TRBD1,CASSAEPGQYNSPLHF,TGCGCCAGCAGCGCTGAACCGGGACAGTATAATTCACCCCTCCACTTT
few,TRBV19,TRBJ1-5,-,CATPAEGFCDQPQHF,TGTGCCACCCCAGCGGAGGGGTTTTGTGATCAGCCCCAGCATTTT
-,TRBV5-5,TRBJ2-3,TRBD2,CASSPLAGDLTDTQYF,TGTGCCAGCAGCCCACTAGCGGGGGACCTCACAGATACGCAGTATTTT
-,TRBV15,TRBJ2-4,-,CATSRRGGTNPGNIQYF,TGTGCCACCAGCAGAAGGGGCGGAACAAACCCGGGAAACATTCAGTACTTC
few,TRBV19,TRBJ1-5,-,CASRNLNSNQPQHF,TGTGCCAGTAGGAACCTCAATAGCAATCAGCCCCAGCATTTT
few,TRBV20-1,TRBJ2-1,-,CSARGQHNEQFF,TGCAGTGCCCGTGGACAACACAATGAGCAGTTCTTC
-,TRBV6-6,TRBJ2-1,-,CAGGGRLNEQFF,TGTGCCGGGGGCGGGCGCCTCAATGAGCAGTTCTTC
few,TRBV6-5,TRBJ2-3,-,CASSYGGYTDTQYF,TGTGCCAGCAGTTACGGGGGTTACACAGATACGCAGTATTTT
-,TRBV4-1,TRBJ2-7,TRBD1,CASSQPGQKYEQYF,TGCGCCAGCAGCCAACCGGGACAGAAGTACGAGCAGTACTTC
-,TRBV20-1,TRBJ2-3,-,CSAHSGSADTQYF,TGCAGTGCCCACAGTGGGAGTGCAGATACGCAGTATTTT
-,TRBV11-2,TRBJ2-3,TRBD2,CASSLLWASGAPSTDTQYF,TGTGCCAGCAGCTTATTGTGGGCTAGCGGGGCTCCTAGCACAGATACGCAGTATTTT
once,TRBV18,TRBJ2-3,-,CASSPLSRELTDTQYF,TGTGCCAGCTCACCACTCTCTCGGGAGTTAACAGATACGCAGTATTTT
-,TRBV5-5,TRBJ2-1,-,CASSPYVQGQYNEQFF,TGTGCCAGCAGCCCATACGTCCAGGGACAATACAATGAGCAGTTCTTC
-,TRBV28,TRBJ2-3,TRBD2,CASSPGLAYSTDTQYF,TGTGCCAGCAGTCCGGGACTAGCGTATAGCACAGATACGCAGTATTTT
few,TRBV4-1,TRBJ2-1,TRBD2,CASSPTSGRPYNEQFF,TGCGCCAGCAGTCCGACTAGCGGGAGGCCTTACAATGAGCAGTTCTTC
-,TRBV2,TRBJ1-4,-,CASSGVSTEKLFF,TGTGCCAGCAGTGGGGTTTCTACTGAAAAACTGTTTTTT
-,TRBV10-3,TRBJ1-1,-,CAISSLARGNTEAFF,TGTGCCATCAGTTCTTTGGCCAGAGGAAACACTGAAGCTTTCTTT
-,TRBV27,TRBJ1-6,TRBD1,CASSSGSDRDNSPLHF,TGTGCCAGCAGTTCGGGGAGCGACAGGGATAATTCACCCCTCCACTTT
few,TRBV12-3/TRBV12-4,TRBJ1-5,-,CASCPGTPNQPQHF,TGTGCCTCCTGCCCAGGGACACCTAATCAGCCCCAGCATTTT
-,TRBV12-3/TRBV12-4,TRBJ2-5,TRBD2,CASSWTSGSFGETQYF,TGTGCCAGCAGCTGGACTAGCGGGAGTTTCGGAGAGACCCAGTACTTC
-,TRBV10-3,TRBJ2-2,-,CAIGIGAGELFF,TGTGCCATCGGGATAGGGGCCGGGGAGCTGTTTTTT
-,TRBV12-5,TRBJ2-1,TRBD1,CASGPKGTAYNEQFF,TGTGCTAGTGGTCCCAAAGGGACAGCATACAATGAGCAGTTCTTC
-,TRBV2,TRBJ2-7,-,CASSKQGGPSYEQYF,TGTGCCAGCAGCAAACAGGGTGGACCCTCCTACGAGCAGTACTTC
-,TRBV20-1,TRBJ2-3,TRBD2,CSASPTSGSFIDTQYF,TGCAGTGCTAGCCCGACTAGCGGGAGTTTCATAGATACGCAGTATTTT
-,TRBV5-1,TRBJ2-5,-,CASSTVPRSQETQYF,TGCGCCAGCAGCACCGTCCCAAGGTCCCAAGAGACCCAGTACTTC
few,TRBV7-2,TRBJ2-7,-,CASRRAGSSYEQYF,TGTGCCAGCAGAAGGGCGGGGAGCTCCTACGAGCAGTACTTC
many,TRBV20-1,TRBJ2-4,-,CSARFGGTKNIQYF,TGCAGTGCTAGATTTGGGGGTACCAAAAACATTCAGTACTTC
few,TRBV3-1,TRBJ2-1,TRBD2,CASSQERLAGDNEQFF,TGTGCCAGCAGCCAAGAAAGGCTAGCGGGTGACAATGAGCAGTTCTTC
-,TRBV9,TRBJ1-1,-,CASSLGVSPNTEAFF,TGTGCCAGCAGCCTAGGGGTCAGCCCGAACACTGAAGCTTTCTTT
-,TRBV4-1,TRBJ2-1,TRBD2,CASSLGRGGAGYNEQFF,TGCGCCAGCAGCCTAGGGCGGGGGGGCGCAGGGTACAATGAGCAGTTCTTC
-,TRBV5-5,TRBJ1-4,-,CASSQGAGRGEKLFF,TGTGCCAGCAGCCAAGGGGCCGGGAGGGGTGAAAAACTGTTTTTT
few,TRBV3-1,TRBJ2-1,TRBD2,CASSQSGRGNEQFF,TGTGCCAGCAGCCAGAGCGGGAGGGGGAATGAGCAGTTCTTC
-,TRBV7-6,TRBJ2-1,-,CASSKGGSGVNNEQFF,TGTGCCAGCAGCAAAGGTGGTTCAGGGGTGAACAATGAGCAGTTCTTC
-,TRBV11-3,TRBJ2-1,TRBD2,CASSMGGSGPINEQFF,TGTGCCAGCAGCATGGGGGGGAGCGGGCCGATCAATGAGCAGTTCTTC
few,TRBV5-1,TRBJ2-3,TRBD2,CASSLYALAGGASTDTQYF,TGCGCCAGCAGCTTGTACGCGCTAGCGGGAGGGGCTAGCACAGATACGCAGTATTTT
-,TRBV6-1,TRBJ1-5,-,CASSERQVGQPQHF,TGTGCCAGCAGCGAAAGACAGGTCGGGCAGCCCCAGCATTTT
few,TRBV7-3,TRBJ2-2,-,CASSLWDTGELFF,TGTGCCAGCAGCCTCTGGGACACCGGGGAGCTGTTTTTT
few,TRBV6-1,TRBJ2-2,TRBD1,CASRRTGSTGELFF,TGTGCCAGCAGGCGGACAGGGAGCACCGGGGAGCTGTTTTTT
-,TRBV4-2,TRBJ2-7,-,CASSQGVGEGSKQYF,TGTGCCAGCAGCCAAGGGGTCGGAGAAGGTAGTAAGCAGTACTTC
-,TRBV29-1,TRBJ1-1,TRBD1,CSVPGQGRPTEAFF,TGCAGCGTCCCGGGACAGGGGCGTCCCACTGAAGCTTTCTTT
few,TRBV9,TRBJ2-7,-,CASSVGPIPSYEQYF,TGTGCCAGCAGCGTAGGACCGATTCCCTCCTACGAGCAGTACTTC
-,TRBV3-1,TRBJ2-2,-,CASSPPTRPTGELFF,TGTGCCAGCAGCCCCCCGACTAGGCCCACCGGGGAGCTGTTTTTT
-,TRBV28,TRBJ2-1,-,CASSFPGRFINGQFF,TGTGCCAGCAGCTTTCCGGGACGGTTTATCAATGGGCAGTTCTTC
few,TRBV12-3/TRBV12-4,TRBJ2-3,-,CASSKAAGTHTDTQYF,TGTGCCAGCAGTAAAGCCGCCGGGACACACACAGATACGCAGTATTTT
few,TRBV20-1,TRBJ1-1,TRBD1,CSAPGQGATEAFF,TGCAGTGCTCCGGGACAGGGGGCCACTGAAGCTTTCTTT
few,TRBV24-1,TRBJ2-1,-,CATSDLADRNEQFF,TGTGCCACCAGTGATTTAGCGGATCGGAATGAGCAGTTCTTC